The clone carrying this T cell receptor (beta chain) was counted ten times or more. The germline V gene has CDR1 KGHSH and CDR2 LQKENI. V lost 1 base and J lost 0, with 16 bases in between. This CDR3 comprises 19 residues. The entry originates in a study of T-cell memory formation after mild COVID-19. TCRdb analysed the 5' RACE reads with MiXCR anew, one entry per CDR3 protein. The sample yields some 150,000 distinct CDR3 sequences, 6% to 7% seen once. The TCR sequence derives from an adult woman who had mild COVID-19 (a few samples of this study predate the infection). Cell type and time point are not known. The sequencing sample was made of PBMCs or a T cell subset sorted from them (not recorded which). The chain recombines TRBV18 with TRBJ2-6; D not resolved. The DNA of the CDR3 is TGTGCCAGCTCACCACGTACCGGAGCCCGGACCTCTGGGGCCAACGTCCTGACTTTC. Translation gives CASSPRTGARTSGANVLTF.